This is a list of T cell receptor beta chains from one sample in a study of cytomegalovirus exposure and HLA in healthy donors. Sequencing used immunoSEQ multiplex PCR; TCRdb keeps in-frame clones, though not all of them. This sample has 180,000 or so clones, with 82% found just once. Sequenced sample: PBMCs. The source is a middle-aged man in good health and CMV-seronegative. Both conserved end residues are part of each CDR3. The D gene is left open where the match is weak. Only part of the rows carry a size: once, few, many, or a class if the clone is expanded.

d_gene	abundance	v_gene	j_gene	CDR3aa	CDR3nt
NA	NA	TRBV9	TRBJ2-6	CASSVGETSGSTGANVLTF	TGTGCCAGCAGCGTGGGGGAGACTAGTGGTTCTACTGGGGCCAACGTCCTGACTTTC
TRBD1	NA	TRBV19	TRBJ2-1	CASSTQGVTAAHNEQFF	TGTGCCAGTAGTACTCAGGGGGTCACCGCTGCCCACAATGAGCAGTTCTTC
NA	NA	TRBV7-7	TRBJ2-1	CASSSDRRKHNEQFF	TGTGCTAGCAGCTCCGACAGACGCAAACACAATGAGCAGTTCTTC
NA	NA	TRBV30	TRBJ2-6	CAGSGLGRGLGANVLTF	TGTGCCGGATCTGGGTTAGGGAGAGGTTTAGGGGCCAACGTCCTGACTTTC
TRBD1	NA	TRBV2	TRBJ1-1	CASSVPPETGIKNTEAFF	TGTGCCAGCAGTGTTCCCCCTGAGACAGGGATAAAGAACACTGAAGCTTTCTTT
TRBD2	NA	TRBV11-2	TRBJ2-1	CASSLAALAGGEQFF	TGTGCCAGCAGCTTAGCGGCGCTAGCGGGGGGAGAGCAGTTCTTC
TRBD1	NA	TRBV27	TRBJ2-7	CASTNPGQGTYEQYF	TGTGCCAGTACTAATCCGGGACAGGGGACCTACGAGCAGTACTTC
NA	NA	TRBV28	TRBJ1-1	CASKPVRGMNTEAFF	TGTGCCAGCAAACCCGTCAGGGGCATGAACACTGAAGCTTTCTTT
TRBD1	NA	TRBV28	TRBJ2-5	CASSLQTGGPSGETQYF	TGTGCCAGCAGTTTACAGACAGGGGGCCCGAGCGGGGAGACCCAGTACTTC
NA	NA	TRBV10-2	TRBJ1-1	CASSLADTEAFF	TGCGCCAGCAGCCTCGCGGACACTGAAGCTTTCTTT
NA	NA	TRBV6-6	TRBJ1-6	CASSSQEYLNSPLHF	TGTGCCAGCAGTTCACAGGAATATCTTAATTCACCCCTCCACTTT
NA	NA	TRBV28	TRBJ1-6	CASSLSGVGNSPLHF	TGTGCCAGCAGTTTATCAGGGGTCGGTAATTCACCCCTCCACTTT
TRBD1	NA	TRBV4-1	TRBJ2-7	CASSHSGTGESEQYF	TGCGCCAGCAGCCATTCCGGGACAGGGGAGAGCGAGCAGTACTTC
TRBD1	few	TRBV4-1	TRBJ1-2	CASSQGTGAFYGYTF	TGCGCCAGCAGCCAAGGGACAGGGGCTTTCTATGGCTACACCTTC
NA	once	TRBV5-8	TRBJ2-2	CASRGTGNTGELFF	TGTGCCAGCCGCGGCACAGGGAACACCGGGGAGCTGTTTTTT
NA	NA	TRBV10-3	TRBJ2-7	CAISGAYEQYF	TGTGCCATCAGTGGAGCCTACGAGCAGTACTTC
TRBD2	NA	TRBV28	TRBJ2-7	CASSLGGRFRKYF	TGTGCCAGCAGTTTAGGCGGGAGGTTCCGGAAGTACTTC
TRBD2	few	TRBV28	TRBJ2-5	CASGSTGGSETQYF	TGTGCCAGCGGATCAACGGGGGGGTCAGAGACCCAGTACTTC
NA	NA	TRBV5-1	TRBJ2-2	CASKKMTGTNTGELFF	TGCGCCAGCAAAAAAATGACAGGGACTAACACCGGGGAGCTGTTTTTT
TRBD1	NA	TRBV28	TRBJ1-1	CASRDRGQGGYTEAFF	TGTGCCAGCAGGGACAGGGGGCAAGGAGGGTACACTGAAGCTTTCTTT
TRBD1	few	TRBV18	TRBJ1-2	CASSPGTGLLANYGYTF	TGTGCCAGCTCACCTGGGACAGGCCTATTGGCTAACTATGGCTACACCTTC
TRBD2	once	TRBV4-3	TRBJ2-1	CASSQVRAGGRYNEQFF	TGCGCCAGCAGCCAAGTTCGAGCGGGAGGGCGATACAATGAGCAGTTCTTC
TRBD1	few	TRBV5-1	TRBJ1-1	CASSPGSGQGNTEAFF	TGCGCCAGCAGCCCTGGGTCGGGACAGGGTAACACTGAAGCTTTCTTT
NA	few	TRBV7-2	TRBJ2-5	CASSQNGGGNSKETQYF	TGTGCCAGCAGCCAAAATGGTGGGGGGAACTCAAAAGAGACCCAGTACTTC
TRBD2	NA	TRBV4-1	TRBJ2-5	CASSQDGGRIQETQYF	TGCGCCAGCAGCCAGGACGGGGGGAGAATCCAAGAGACCCAGTACTTC
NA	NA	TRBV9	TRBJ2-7	CASSVVQAGYEQYF	TGTGCCAGCAGCGTAGTTCAAGCAGGCTACGAGCAGTACTTC
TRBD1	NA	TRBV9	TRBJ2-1	CASSVAQGAGEQFF	TGTGCCAGCAGCGTAGCGCAGGGGGCGGGTGAGCAGTTCTTC
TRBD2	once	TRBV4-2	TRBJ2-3	CASSQDQRGGDTQYF	TGTGCCAGCAGCCAAGACCAGCGGGGGGGGGATACGCAGTATTTT
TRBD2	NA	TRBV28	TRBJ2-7	CASSLLAGAGEQYF	TGTGCCAGCAGTCTACTAGCGGGGGCGGGAGAGCAGTACTTC
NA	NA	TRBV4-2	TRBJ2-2	CASSPDIASAGELFF	TGTGCCAGCAGCCCGGATATCGCTAGCGCCGGGGAGCTGTTTTTT
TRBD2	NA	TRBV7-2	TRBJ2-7	CASSLVGTSGAYEQYF	TGTGCCAGCAGCTTAGTAGGGACTAGCGGGGCCTACGAGCAGTACTTC
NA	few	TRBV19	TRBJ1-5	CASTPWGGLGNQPQHF	TGTGCCAGTACCCCGTGGGGGGGGCTAGGTAATCAGCCCCAGCATTTT
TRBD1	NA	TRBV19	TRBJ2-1	CASSTNRGSSYNEQFF	TGTGCCAGTAGCACGAACAGGGGAAGCTCCTACAATGAGCAGTTCTTC
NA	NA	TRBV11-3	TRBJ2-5	CASSLEGGLETQYF	TGTGCCAGCAGCTTAGAGGGGGGGCTGGAGACCCAGTACTTC
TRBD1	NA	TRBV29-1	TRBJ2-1	CSVERGLGDEQFF	TGCAGCGTTGAAAGGGGGCTAGGCGATGAGCAGTTCTTC
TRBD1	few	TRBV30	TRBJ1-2	CAWSEGGADYGYTF	TGTGCCTGGAGTGAAGGGGGCGCGGACTATGGCTACACCTTC
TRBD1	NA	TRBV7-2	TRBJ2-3	CASSQGADTQYF	TGTGCCAGCAGCCAGGGGGCAGATACGCAGTATTTT
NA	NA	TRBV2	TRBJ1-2	CASNPLASGGYTF	TGTGCCAGCAACCCCTTAGCCTCGGGGGGCTACACCTTC
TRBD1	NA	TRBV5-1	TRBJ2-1	CASSLMTGGRDEQFF	TGCGCCAGCAGCTTAATGACAGGGGGTCGAGATGAGCAGTTCTTC
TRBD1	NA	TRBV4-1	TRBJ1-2	CASSQGPGGRGGYTF	TGCGCCAGCAGCCAAGGGCCAGGGGGGCGCGGTGGCTACACCTTC
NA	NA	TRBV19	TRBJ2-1	CASSRDGTGGLARRNEQFF	TGTGCCAGTAGTCGTGACGGGACAGGGGGACTAGCGAGGCGGAATGAGCAGTTCTTC
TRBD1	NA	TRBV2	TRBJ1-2	CASVEYSGTGLGYTF	TGTGCCAGCGTCGAGTACTCCGGGACAGGGCTCGGCTACACCTTC
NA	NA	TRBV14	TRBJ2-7	CASSHRVSLLEQYF	TGTGCCAGCAGCCATCGGGTATCCCTCCTCGAGCAGTACTTC
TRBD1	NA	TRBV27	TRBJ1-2	CASRTTGGGYGYTF	TGTGCCAGCAGAACGACAGGGGGGGGTTATGGCTACACCTTC
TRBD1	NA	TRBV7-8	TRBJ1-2	CASSQRRDRINYGYTF	TGTGCCAGCAGCCAGAGGAGGGACAGAATAAACTATGGCTACACCTTC
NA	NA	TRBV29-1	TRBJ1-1	CSVEDRGISTEAFF	TGCAGCGTTGAAGATCGAGGTATATCGACTGAAGCTTTCTTT
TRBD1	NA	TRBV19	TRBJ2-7	CASSIGQGAWYEQYF	TGTGCCAGTAGTATCGGACAGGGGGCTTGGTACGAGCAGTACTTC
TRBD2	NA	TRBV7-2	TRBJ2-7	CASSLGASGSPHEQYF	TGTGCCAGCAGCTTAGGGGCTAGCGGGAGTCCACACGAGCAGTACTTC
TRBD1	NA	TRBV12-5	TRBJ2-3	CASGLVGTVRQYF	TGTGCTAGTGGTTTGGTGGGGACAGTTAGGCAGTATTTT
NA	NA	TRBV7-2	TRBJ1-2	CASSLKAAGGNYGYTF	TGTGCCAGCAGCTTAAAGGCAGCCGGGGGTAATTATGGCTACACCTTC
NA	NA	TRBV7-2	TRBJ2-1	CASSLARVEEFF	TGTGCCAGCAGCTTAGCGCGGGTTGAAGAGTTCTTC
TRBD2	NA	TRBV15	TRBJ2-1	CATSSGTSEYNEQFF	TGTGCCACCAGCTCTGGGACTAGCGAATACAATGAGCAGTTCTTC
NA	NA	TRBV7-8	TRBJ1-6	CASRVGGSYNSPLHF	TGTGCCAGCAGGGTCGGGGGCTCCTATAATTCACCCCTCCACTTT
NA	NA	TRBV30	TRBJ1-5	CAWSGGRDGFSNQPQHF	TGTGCCTGGAGTGGGGGGCGAGATGGTTTCAGCAATCAGCCCCAGCATTTT
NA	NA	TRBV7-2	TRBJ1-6	CASSLGGINSPLHF	TGTGCCAGCAGCTTGGGGGGAATAAATTCACCCCTCCACTTT
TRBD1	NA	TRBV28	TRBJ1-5	CAIVPGGPSNQPQHF	TGTGCCATCGTCCCAGGGGGGCCCAGCAATCAGCCCCAGCATTTT
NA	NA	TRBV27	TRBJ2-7	CASSPGTRVSEQYF	TGTGCCAGCAGTCCCGGGACTCGGGTTTCCGAGCAGTACTTC
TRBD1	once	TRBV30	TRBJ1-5	CAWSPLGQRNQPQHF	TGTGCCTGGAGTCCGTTGGGACAGCGCAATCAGCCCCAGCATTTT
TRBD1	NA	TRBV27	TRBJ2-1	CASRRQGAGYNEQFF	TGTGCCAGCAGACGACAGGGGGCGGGGTACAATGAGCAGTTCTTC
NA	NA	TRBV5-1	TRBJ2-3	CASSLVQGTDTQYF	TGCGCCAGCAGCTTGGTACAAGGCACAGATACGCAGTATTTT